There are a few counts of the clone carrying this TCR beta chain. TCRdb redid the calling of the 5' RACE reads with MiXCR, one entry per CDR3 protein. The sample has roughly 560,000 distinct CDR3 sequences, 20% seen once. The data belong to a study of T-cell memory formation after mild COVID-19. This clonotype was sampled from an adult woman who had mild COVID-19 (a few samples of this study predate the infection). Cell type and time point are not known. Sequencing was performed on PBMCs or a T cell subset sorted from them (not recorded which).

The CDR3 DNA reads TGTGCCACCAGTGATTTGCAGACAGGGGGGCAGTTCTTC. This translates into CATSDLQTGGQFF. The rearrangement joins TRBV24-1 to TRBJ2-1; TRBD1 matches 9 bases. The junction had 2 bases not matched to a gene; V was cut back by 0 bases and J by 12 bases. Germline loops: CDR1 KGHDR, CDR2 SFDVKD. The CDR3 covers 13 residues.